This T cell receptor beta chain was observed in a study of T cell responses to AZD1222 COVID-19 vaccine (dated by TCRdb to 2020 to 2023). Some background on the complete study: A total of just over 230 trial participants underwent TCR sequencing, of whom roughly 210 had received two doses of AZD1222 and about 26 had received two doses of the MenACWY control vaccine. Trial participants were enrolled into age subgroups of 18-55, 56-69 and 70-plus years, which contained about 150, 28 and 57 TCR-sequenced participants, respectively. The investigation overall reported the following: Participants were mostly white British, with more females than males. The authors suggested clonal diversity may have been underestimated. Conclusions about previously exposed vaccinees were limited because only a handful of AZD1222 recipients were SARS-CoV-2 seropositive at baseline. Spike-specific TCR breadth and depth rose significantly after two AZD1222 doses compared with day 0 and with MenACWY recipients. Reportedly, close to half of the unique spike-specific TCRs recognized epitopes lying outside the regions that are mutated in the B.1.351 and B.1.1.7 variants. No day 14 peak-response samples were available, so repertoires were characterized only after the peak T cell response. The vaccine-associated CD4 TCRs covered the entire spike protein, and the dominant responses fell in regions 160-218 and 743-854. In the small 56-69-year group, the increase in depth fell short of significance, most likely because of low power.

Looking up the germline V gene (reference sequence) yields CDR1 LNHNV and CDR2 YYDKDF. Trimming at the junction amounts to 0 bases on V and 3 bases on J, and the germline ends lie 8 bases apart. The CDR3 numbers 14 residues from cysteine through phenylalanine. The kept DNA is CDR3 alone, 42 bases in frame from the first base. This clone appeared once. No cognate antigen has been identified for it. Base-call qualities are not available, and no considerably larger clone is one nucleotide away. The time point label on this specimen signifies: about 28 days (+/-7) after the second vaccine dose. AZD1222 recipients given second doses at about 4 weeks or at about 12 weeks were pooled, since spike-specific TCR depth and breadth were not found to differ between the two schedules. The vaccinee samples were drawn from two UK trials, COV001 and COV002, one of which was a single-blind randomized controlled phase 2/3 trial testing AZD1222 (ChAdOx1 nCoV-19) in healthy adults. Trial participant PBMC samples were collected at day 0 and day 28 after the second dose for TCRbeta chain sequencing.

The CDR3 regions of human TCRbeta chains were analyzed by immunosequencing. Per the source publication's procedure: Repertoire TCRs were checked for matches against a reference library of SARS-CoV-2-specific TCRs that had been generated using the MIRA antigen-specificity platform. Breadth was defined as the fraction of unique TCRs that were SARS-CoV-2-associated, and depth was defined as the fraction of total T cells that were SARS-CoV-2-associated. Using the MIRA data, each spike-specific TCR was assigned both to the spike region to which the TCR was reactive and to a CD4 or CD8 class. Log10-transformed breadth and depth values were compared by one-way ANOVA with Sidak's multiple comparisons tests. Drawn from immuneACCESS, this table holds only the in-frame rearrangements with V and J called that TCRdb kept. Clones are partly lost; checked studies trace under half to an unresolved V gene and leave the rest unexplained. V and J calls and clone size follow that table, whereas D and trimming were derived from the DNA. A total of approximately 89,000 clones appear in this sample, 90% of them only once. Approximately 5% of the sample rests with the top ten.

This sequence uses TRBV15 and TRBJ1-1; no D gene call is confident. The source is an adult who received the AZD1222 COVID-19 vaccine. Sequences were derived from peripheral blood, sampled 28 days after the second AZD1222 dose. The base sequence is TGTGCCACCAGCAGAGAGACTCTTTACACTGAAGCTTTCTTT. Translated, this gives CATSRETLYTEAFF.